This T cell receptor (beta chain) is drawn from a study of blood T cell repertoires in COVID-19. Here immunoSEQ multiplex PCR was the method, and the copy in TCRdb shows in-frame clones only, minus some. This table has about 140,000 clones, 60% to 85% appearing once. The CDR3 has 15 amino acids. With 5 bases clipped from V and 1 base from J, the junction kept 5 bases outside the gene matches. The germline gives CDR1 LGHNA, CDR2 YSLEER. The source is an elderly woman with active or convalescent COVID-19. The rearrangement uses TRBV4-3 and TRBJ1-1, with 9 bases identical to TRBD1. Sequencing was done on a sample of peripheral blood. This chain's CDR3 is CASSSGQGRNTEAFF. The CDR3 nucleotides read TGCGCCAGCAGCTCTGGACAGGGGAGGAACACTGAAGCTTTCTTT.